The T cell receptor beta chain described here comes from a study of early T cells in non-severe SARS-CoV-2 infection. Whole-study context: Sequencing was performed on bulk RNA from unsorted whole blood, leaving chains unpaired.

Germline loops: CDR1 SGHDN, CDR2 FVKESK. The CDR3 spans 11 residues. V gave up 1 base and J gave up 8 bases, with 3 bases separating them. Unique molecular identifiers were added to individual cDNA molecules. TCRdb itself ran the 5' RACE reads through MiXCR, one entry per CDR3 protein. This sample carries about 70,000 distinct CDR3 sequences, about 12% of them seen once, and the ten largest clones take roughly 1.3%. Points from the study as a whole: A preference for anti-spike CD8 responses marked VDJdb matching, which missed private and CD4 specificities.

This clonotype was recorded many times. Its antigen is undetermined. The chain uses TRBV14 and TRBJ2-1; D not certain. The origin of this receptor is an adult who was a healthcare worker with PCR-confirmed SARS-CoV-2 infection or an uninfected control (not recorded which). Sequenced: whole blood. The CDR3 DNA follows: TGTGCCAGCAGCCAAGGTGATGAGCAGTTCTTC. Amino acids: CASSQGDEQFF.